What follows is one T cell receptor beta chain and its context. Its matching antigen is unknown. The data stem from a study of CD8+CD57+ T cells in acquired aplastic anemia. About the research overall: Sorted CD4+ plus CD8+ cells gave DNA averaging roughly 3 ug. Findings and limits, study-wide: Shared by patients and controls, nearly 30 CD8+ CDR3s were abundant in patients.

It was genomic DNA that served as the template for profiling TCR beta VDJ and CDR3. Each CDR3 protein gets one entry after TCRdb re-called the reads with MiXCR. Counted here are about 210,000 distinct CDR3 sequences, under 65% occurring once; the ten biggest clones make up less than 30%. Germline V gives CDR1 SGHVS, CDR2 FQNEAQ. The CDR3 runs to 15 residues. With 5 bases clipped from V and 7 bases from J, the junction kept 8 bases outside the gene matches. This chain connects TRBV7-8 to TRBJ1-5, with 10 bases aligning to TRBD1. The sequenced sample was sorted CD4+, CD8+, or CD8+CD57+ T cells (not recorded which) from PBMCs. The receptor was derived from a human donor in good health. CDR3 in amino acids: CASSGGDRGEQPQHF. In nucleotides, the CDR3 is TGTGCCAGCAGCGGGGGGGACAGGGGAGAACAGCCCCAGCATTTT.